Following are 18 T cell receptor beta chains from one sample sequenced in a study of T cell repertoires in cytomegalovirus infection. Via MiXCR, TCRdb re-called the reads, giving one row per CDR3 protein. Of approximately 100,000 distinct CDR3 sequences in the sample, more than 20% were seen once. Sequenced material: CD8+ T cells from PBMCs. Receptors originate from a human donor in good health (CMV status not recorded). Some clones in this sample may be carry-over from other donors' samples.

This clonotype was detected only a few times. This chain links TRBV6-2 or TRBV6-3 with TRBJ2-7; no definite D call. Germline-derived CDR1 and CDR2 are MNHEY and SVGEGT. CDR3 length: 12 amino acids. The V and J ends lost 8 bases and 0 bases respectively, with 8 bases between them. The CDR3 DNA follows: TGTGCCAGCGGGGATGGCTCCTACGAGCAGTACTTC. Protein product: CASGDGSYEQYF.

Remarks on this clonotype: A much bigger clone sits one base away, suggesting this may be a read error. The chain carries TRBV7-2 and TRBJ1-2, with D maybe TRBD1 (6 bases). The CDR3 has 15 residues. Germline CDR1 is SGHTA and CDR2 is FQGNSA. V lost 3 bases and J lost 4, with 15 bases in between. The DNA of the CDR3 is TGTGCCAGCAGCTTCTCCGGACAGAACACCTATGGCTACACCTTC. It translates to CASSFSGQNTYGYTF.

The DNA for the CDR3 is TGCAGTGCTAGTCGGGCCAACACCCAGCATTTT. It is translated as CSASRANTQHF. The gene calls are TRBV20-1 and TRBJ1-5, with no clear D. The CDR3 spans 11 residues. V gave up 3 bases and J gave up 11 bases, with 11 bases separating them. CDR1 is DFQATT and CDR2 is SNEGSKA in the germline V gene (reference sequence).

This clonotype was counted only a few times. The V call is TRBV27, the J call TRBJ2-7, with 10 bases that match TRBD1. Trimming at V came to 5 bases and at J to 4 bases, leaving 14 bases not matched to a gene. The germline V gene has CDR1 MNHEY and CDR2 SMNVEV (reference sequence). The CDR3 runs 17 residues. This chain's CDR3 is CASSNNSHRDRGYEQYF. The CDR3 coding sequence is TGTGCCAGCAGTAACAACTCGCACCGGGACAGGGGATACGAGCAGTACTTC.

The rearrangement links TRBV9 to TRBJ2-6, with a weak D call TRBD1 (7 bases). V was pared by 0 bases and J by 0 bases, with 19 bases between. The CDR3 spans 20 residues. Per germline, CDR1 SGDLS and CDR2 YYNGEE. CDR3 DNA: TGTGCCAGCAGCGTAGATAGATTTGCGGGACAGCTCTCTGGGGCCAACGTCCTGACTTTC. Its protein is CASSVDRFAGQLSGANVLTF.

A few counts support this clonotype. The chain employs TRBV7-2 and TRBJ2-7; 10 bases are a match to TRBD2. This CDR3 has 14 amino acids. The germline V gene has CDR1 SGHTA and CDR2 FQGNSA. The J segment lost 7 bases and the V segment lost 4 bases, leaving 7 bases of the junction unmatched. CDR3 sequence (DNA): TGTGCCAGCAGCTCCCAGCGGGGGGGCGGGGAGCAGTACTTC. It specifies CASSSQRGGGEQYF.

V is TRBV7-2 and J is TRBJ2-7; D possibly uses TRBD1 or TRBD2 (5 bases each). V was shortened by 1 base and J by 6 bases, with 10 bases between the two germline ends. From germline, CDR1 is SGHTA and CDR2 FQGNSA. There are 13 residues in the CDR3. The CDR3 reads CASSLGGSPEQYF. The CDR3 DNA follows: TGTGCCAGCAGCTTAGGGGGGTCCCCCGAGCAGTACTTC.

The chain joins TRBV4-3 to TRBJ2-2; TRBD1 aligns across 12 bases. Germline loops: CDR1 LGHNA, CDR2 YSLEER. The CDR3 totals 17 residues. The junction had 8 bases not matched to a gene; V was cut back by 5 bases and J by 4 bases. In DNA, the CDR3 is TGCGCCAGCAGCATACCCCCGGGACAGGGGGCCACCGGGGAGCTGTTTTTT. Its translation is CASSIPPGQGATGELFF.

This clonotype was seen a few times. The gene calls are TRBV7-9 and TRBJ1-1, with D perhaps matching TRBD1 (5 bases). The CDR3 is made up of 13 amino acids. Germline CDR1 and CDR2: SEHNR and FQNEAQ (reference sequence). Trimming pared 2 bases from V and 10 bases from J, leaving 14 bases between. The CDR3 region has the DNA TGTGCCAGCAGCTTAACCTCTATGGGGGGAGCTTTCTTT. Translated: CASSLTSMGGAFF.

There are a few counts of this clonotype. The chain links TRBV12-5 to TRBJ2-7, with a possible D match to TRBD2 (5 bases). The germline V gene encodes CDR1 LGHNT and CDR2 FRNRAP. The CDR3 is 15 amino acids. With 0 bases removed from V and 2 bases from J, the gap between germline ends came to 11 bases. The CDR3 region has the DNA TGTGCTAGTGGTTTGGTAGGAACGGGAACCTACGAGCAGTACTTC. This codes for CASGLVGTGTYEQYF.

V usage is TRBV5-1 and J usage is TRBJ1-2; 8 bases line up with TRBD1. This CDR3 contains 12 residues. V was clipped by 5 bases and J by 8 bases; unmatched bases: 5. Looked up from germline, CDR1 is SGHRS and CDR2 is YFSETQ. The CDR3 is CASRKDRDGYTF. The CDR3 DNA sequence: TGCGCCAGCAGGAAGGACAGGGACGGCTACACCTTC.

This chain uses TRBV27 with TRBJ2-7; 11 bases map to TRBD1. This CDR3 contains 13 residues. V shed 5 bases, J shed 5 bases, and the junction held 2 bases outside the gene matches. Germline assignment: CDR1 MNHEY and CDR2 SMNVEV (reference sequence). As DNA, the CDR3 is TGTGCCAGCAGTGCGGGACAGGGGGACGAGCAGTACTTC. Its protein product is CASSAGQGDEQYF.

The rearrangement joins TRBV20-1 to TRBJ2-1; D is possibly TRBD1 or TRBD2 (5 bases each). Germline V lookup: CDR1 DFQATT, CDR2 SNEGSKA (reference sequence). The CDR3 has 10 residues. V was clipped by 8 bases and J by 6 bases, with 8 bases between them. The CDR3 bases are TGCAGTCCGGGGCTCAATGAGCAGTTCTTC. Protein product: CSPGLNEQFF.

This clonotype was counted many times. The V call is TRBV7-9, the J call TRBJ1-2, with D unclear. CDR3 size: 16 residues. The V end lost 0 bases, the J end lost 8 bases, and 19 bases lay between the germline ends. The V gene's germline CDR1 is SEHNR and CDR2 FQNEAQ (reference sequence). CDR3 protein: CASSLASAGPFWGYTF. CDR3 nucleotides: TGTGCCAGCAGCTTAGCTTCTGCAGGCCCCTTCTGGGGCTACACCTTC.

The genes are TRBV28 and TRBJ2-7, with 7 bases that match TRBD1. This CDR3 has 18 amino acids. CDR1 and CDR2 from the germline V gene are MDHEN and SYDVKM. With V trimmed by 4 bases and J by 0 bases, 15 bases remained unmatched. The CDR3: CASSSDRVQKESSYEQYF. The CDR3 nucleotides read TGTGCCAGCAGTTCCGACAGGGTTCAAAAGGAGAGCTCCTACGAGCAGTACTTC.

The genes are TRBV2 and TRBJ2-7; D may correspond to TRBD1 or TRBD2 (5 bases each). The ends were cut back, 6 bases at V and 5 bases at J, with 14 bases in the middle. The CDR3 contains 13 residues. Germline CDR1 SNHLY, CDR2 FYNNEI. The CDR3 reads CASREDVGDEQYF. The CDR3 DNA reads as TGTGCCAGCAGGGAGGACGTAGGGGACGAGCAGTACTTC.

In this sample, this clonotype turned up many times. The chain couples TRBV7-9 to TRBJ2-7; 7 positions match TRBD2. Germline values: CDR1 SEHNR, CDR2 FQNEAQ (reference sequence). V lost 8 bases, J lost 3 bases, and 7 bases stayed unmatched. This CDR3 is built from 13 residues. CDR3 protein: CASGPGLHYEQYF. The CDR3 DNA follows: TGTGCCAGCGGACCGGGACTACACTACGAGCAGTACTTC.

This clonotype occurred a few times. This chain links TRBV10-3 with TRBJ2-3; D unclear. CDR1 and CDR2 (germline): ENHRY, SYGVKD. The CDR3 is 16 amino acids. Trimming cost V 3 bases and J 0 bases, with 13 bases left between them. The CDR3 sequence is CAISDRVGPSTDTQYF. The DNA for the CDR3 is TGTGCCATCAGTGACCGCGTGGGCCCTAGCACAGATACGCAGTATTTT.